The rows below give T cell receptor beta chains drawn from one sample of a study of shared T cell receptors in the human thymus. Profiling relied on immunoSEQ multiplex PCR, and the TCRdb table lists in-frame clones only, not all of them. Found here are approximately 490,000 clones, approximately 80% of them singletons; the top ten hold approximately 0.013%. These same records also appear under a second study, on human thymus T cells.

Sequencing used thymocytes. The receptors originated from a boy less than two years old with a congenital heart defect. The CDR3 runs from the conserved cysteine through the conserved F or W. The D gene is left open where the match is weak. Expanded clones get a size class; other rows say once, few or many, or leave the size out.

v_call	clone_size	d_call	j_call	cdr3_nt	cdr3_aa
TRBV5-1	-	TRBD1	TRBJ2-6	TGCGCCAGCAGCTCAACACTATTCCGGGACAGGGGGCTGGATGGGGCCAACGTCCTGACTTTC	CASSSTLFRDRGLDGANVLTF
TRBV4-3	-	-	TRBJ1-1	TGCGCCAGCAGTCAGATGACCTCCCCCCAGGGATCGGACACTGAAGCTTTCTTT	CASSQMTSPQGSDTEAFF
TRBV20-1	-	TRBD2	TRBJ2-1	TGCAGTGTCCCGGGAGGGGCTGAGCAGTTCTTC	CSVPGGAEQFF
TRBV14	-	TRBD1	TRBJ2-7	TGTGCCAGCAGCCAGGGCCGGGACAGTCTCTACGAGCAGTACTTC	CASSQGRDSLYEQYF
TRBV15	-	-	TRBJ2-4	TGTGCCACCAGCAGAGAGGGCCAGGGGAAAAACATTCAGTACTTC	CATSREGQGKNIQYF
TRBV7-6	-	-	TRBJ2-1	TGTGCCAGCAGCTTTATGAGTCGGAGGGGCGGTTACAATGAGCAGTTCTTC	CASSFMSRRGGYNEQFF
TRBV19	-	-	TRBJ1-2	TGTGCCAGTAGTATTCAGGGGCGATTCTATGGCTACACCTTC	CASSIQGRFYGYTF
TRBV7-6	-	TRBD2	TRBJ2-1	TGTGCCAGCAGCCCGGGACTAGCGGGAGAACATGAGCAGTTCTTC	CASSPGLAGEHEQFF
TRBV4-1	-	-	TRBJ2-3	TGCGCCAGCAGCCACCGGAAAAGCGGAACAGATACGCAGTATTTT	CASSHRKSGTDTQYF
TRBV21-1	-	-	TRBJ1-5	TGTGCCAGCAGCCACAGGAATGCCGGCGGAGGGGCCCAGCATTTT	CASSHRNAGGGAQHF
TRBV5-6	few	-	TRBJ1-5	TGTGCCAGCAGGAGGGAAGACGTAAACCAGCCCCAGCATTTT	CASRREDVNQPQHF
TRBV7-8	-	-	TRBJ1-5	TGTGCCAGCAGCTCCCCGGAAGGAGGGGTGAATCAGCCCCAGCATTTT	CASSSPEGGVNQPQHF
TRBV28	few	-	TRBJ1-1	TGTGCCAGCAGTTCCCTCCCGACAAAGACTGAAGCTTTCTTT	CASSSLPTKTEAFF
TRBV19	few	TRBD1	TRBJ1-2	TGTGCCAGTAGGGACAGGAAGGATGGCTACACCTTC	CASRDRKDGYTF